A single sample is the source of the 31 T cell receptor beta chains below, sequenced in a study of T cell clonality in common variable immunodeficiency. Sequenced by immunoSEQ multiplex PCR; TCRdb stores in-frame clones only, minus some. The sample presents approximately 44,000 clones, none singletons. Source material: peripheral blood mononuclear cells. Source of these receptors: a person aged 18 to 70 in good health.

This clone was counted many times. The read comes to an end 3 residues before the CDR3 does, leaving the germline J gene to fill in the end. This chain joins TRBV7-3 and TRBJ2-3; 9 bases are shared with TRBD1. The V segment lost 3 bases and the J segment 3 bases; nucleotides outside the gene matches: 4. Germline values: CDR1 SGHTA, CDR2 FQGTGA. The CDR3 length is 15 residues. CDR3 DNA, as far as it was read: TGTGCCAGCAGCTTCGGACAGGGGCGGACAGATACG. Protein product: CASSFGQGRTDT. The full CDR3 is CASSFGQGRTDTQYF.

This clone was seen repeatedly, ten times or more. The sequenced fragment ends 3 residues before the CDR3 boundary, so the rest is inferred from the germline J gene. The chain is built from TRBV5-1 and TRBJ1-2; weak D call: TRBD1 (6 bases). CDR1 and CDR2 (germline): SGHRS, YFSETQ. V gave up 2 bases and J gave up 3 bases, with 8 bases separating them. CDR3 length: 13 amino acids. Incomplete CDR3 DNA: TGCGCCAGCAGCTTAGAGGGGGACTATGGC. Translating it yields CASSLEGDYG. The full CDR3 is CASSLEGDYGYTF.

In its sample, this clone was seen many times. The read ends 3 residues shy of where the CDR3 ends; the end is completed using the germline J gene. The genes are TRBV7-2 and TRBJ2-3; 9 bases align to TRBD2. CDR1 SGHTA and CDR2 FQGNSA come from the germline V gene. Trimming removed 0 bases from V and 4 bases from J; junction bases left unmatched: 5. This CDR3 spans 16 amino acids. The CDR3 DNA, read in part, is TGTGCCAGCAGCTTAGCGTTCCAGCGGGGGGCAGATACG. Translation gives CASSLAFQRGADT. The full CDR3 protein reads CASSLAFQRGADTQYF.

In this sample, this clone turned up many times. The read ends 3 residues shy of where the CDR3 ends; the end is completed using the germline J gene. This sequence joins TRBV20-1 and TRBJ2-2; D may be TRBD2 (6 bases). V shed 4 bases and J shed 0 bases, with 12 bases lying between them. Germline CDR1 and CDR2: DFQATT and SNEGSKA (reference sequence). The CDR3 has 15 amino acids. This CDR3 is CSATSGTANTGELFF. CDR3 bases read: TGCAGTGCTACTTCCGGGACTGCGAACACCGGGGAG.

This clone was seen ten or more times. The read is 3 residues too short to cover the CDR3 end, so that end is filled in from the germline J gene. V is TRBV5-6 and J is TRBJ1-2; 7 positions match TRBD1. CDR1 is SGHDT and CDR2 is YYEEEE in the germline V gene. Unmatched junction bases numbered 6, after V lost 0 bases and J lost 4 bases. This CDR3 region has 15 residues. The CDR3 sequence: CASSLDGTERYGYTF. Partial CDR3 DNA: TGTGCCAGCAGCTTGGATGGGACAGAGCGCTATGGC.

The sample holds many counts of this clone. The read ends 3 residues before the CDR3 terminus; that terminus is restored from the germline J gene. The chain combines TRBV20-1 with TRBJ1-4; 7 nucleotides line up with TRBD1. J lost 7 bases, V lost 3 bases, and 8 bases had no gene match. The CDR3 covers 14 residues. The germline V gene has CDR1 DFQATT and CDR2 SNEGSKA (reference sequence). The DNA read from the CDR3 is TGCAGTGCTAGCGACAGGGTAAATAGTGAAAAA. This gives the protein CSASDRVNSEK. The whole CDR3 protein is CSASDRVNSEKLFF.

Comment on this clone: The read terminates 3 residues ahead of where the CDR3 ends, so the germline J gene completes it. The J gene is TRBJ2-1, the V gene TRBV11-2, with 9 nucleotides matching TRBD2. Germline V gene sequence: CDR1 SGHAT, CDR2 FQNNGV. CDR3 size: 15 residues. The J segment lost 1 base and the V segment lost 7 bases, leaving 5 bases of the junction unmatched. The CDR3 region is CASNEREASYNEQFF. The CDR3 DNA, read in part, is TGTGCCAGCAACGAGCGGGAGGCGTCCTACAATGAG.

The CDR3 sequence is CAWSLGEVNDYTF. The covered CDR3 bases are TGTGCCTGGAGCTTAGGGGAAGTCAATGAC. This chain joins TRBV30 and TRBJ1-2; D is possibly TRBD1 (5 bases). The CDR3 is cut off 3 residues early in the read; its end comes from the germline J gene. Per germline, CDR1 GTSNPN and CDR2 SVGIG (reference sequence). The CDR3 is made up of 13 amino acids. Combining the CDR3 with reference TRBV30 and TRBJ1-2 gives the whole variable domain SQTIHQWPATLVQPVGSPLSLECTVEGTSNPNLYWYRQAAGRGLQLLFYSVGIGQISSEVPQNLSASRPQDRQFILSSKKLLLSDSGFYLCAWSLGEVNDYTFGSGTRLTVV.

This clone was counted at least ten times. Read coverage stops 3 residues before the CDR3 terminus; the germline J gene supplies the remainder. The chain links TRBV20-1 to TRBJ1-3, with D hard to call. From germline, CDR1 is DFQATT and CDR2 SNEGSKA (reference sequence). Deletions cut 5 bases from V and 5 bases from J, with 10 bases between. This CDR3 has 12 residues. The sequenced part of the CDR3 DNA is TGCAGTGCTCCATCGGGGAGAAACACC. It is translated as CSAPSGRNT. The whole CDR3 reads CSAPSGRNTIYF.

This clone has ten or more counts. The sequence runs out 3 residues before the end of the CDR3; the remainder is reconstructed from the germline J gene. This chain connects TRBV12-3 or TRBV12-4 to TRBJ2-1, with 15 bases that match TRBD2. This CDR3 comprises 18 residues. After removal of 5 bases from V and 0 bases from J, the junction contained 5 bases not matched to a gene. The chain's CDR3 is CASSPRTSGGASYNEQFF. Incomplete CDR3 DNA: TGTGCCAGCAGTCCGCGGACTAGCGGGGGGGCCTCCTACAATGAG.

This clone appeared many times. The CDR3 is cut off 3 residues early in the read; its end comes from the germline J gene. The rearrangement uses TRBV2 and TRBJ2-3; a weak D match, TRBD1 (6 bases). V was clipped by 6 bases and J by 4 bases, with 8 bases between them. The CDR3 covers 12 residues. CDR1 is SNHLY, CDR2 FYNNEI, per germline. This CDR3 is CASRAGADTQYF. The DNA read from the CDR3 is TGTGCCAGCAGAGCAGGGGCAGATACG. Using reference TRBV2 and TRBJ2-3 for the parts outside the CDR3, the full variable domain is EPEVTQTPSHQVTQMGQEVILRCVPISNHLYFYWYRQILGQKVEFLVSFYNNEISEKSEIFDDQFSVERPDGSNFTLKIRSTKLEDSAMYFCASRAGADTQYFGPGTRLTVL.

This clone was found many times. The CDR3 end is not reached by the read, which stops 3 residues before it; the germline J gene fills it in. The V call is TRBV6-1, the J call TRBJ1-5; D not certain. Germline V gene lookup returns CDR1 MNHNS and CDR2 SASEGT. V shed 2 bases and J shed 5 bases, with 13 bases lying between them. CDR3 length: 15 amino acids. The CDR3 region is CASSERPGGDQPQHF. The DNA read from the CDR3 is TGTGCCAGCAGTGAAAGACCCGGCGGGGATCAGCCC.

In its sample, this clone was seen many times. The read ends 3 residues shy of where the CDR3 ends; the end is completed using the germline J gene. V is TRBV6-2 or TRBV6-3 and J is TRBJ2-7; no firm D call. Germline-derived CDR1 and CDR2 are MNHEY and SVGEGT. The V and J ends lost 6 bases and 6 bases respectively, with 9 bases between them. This CDR3 comprises 11 residues. The sequenced part of the CDR3 DNA is TGTGCCAGCAGCTCCTCCCTCGAG. It is translated as CASSSSLE. The CDR3 as a whole reads CASSSSLEQYF.

At least ten counts were recorded for this clone. The DNA ends 3 residues before the CDR3 does, and the rest of the CDR3 is filled in from the germline J gene. V usage is TRBV20-1 and J usage is TRBJ1-1, with 9 bases lining up with TRBD1. Germline trimming cut 3 bases from V and 4 bases from J; bases unmatched to any gene: 3. The length of the CDR3 is 13 residues. Germline assignment: CDR1 DFQATT and CDR2 SNEGSKA (reference sequence). Partial CDR3 DNA: TGCAGTGCTAGGACAGGGGGAATCACTGAA. This sequence encodes CSARTGGITE. The whole CDR3 protein reads CSARTGGITEAFF.

This clone was detected ten times or more. The read ends 3 residues shy of where the CDR3 ends; the end is completed using the germline J gene. This chain joins TRBV11-2 and TRBJ1-1, with 9 positions matching TRBD1. Germline V gene lookup returns CDR1 SGHAT and CDR2 FQNNGV. With 6 bases clipped from V and 2 bases from J, the junction kept 7 bases outside the gene matches. CDR3 size: 15 residues. CDR3 residues: CASSWTGVPNTEAFF. CDR3 bases read: TGTGCCAGCAGTTGGACAGGGGTCCCCAACACTGAA.

This clone has a count of ten or more. Coverage ceases 3 residues before the CDR3 finishes, and the germline J gene fills in the end. The chain has TRBV7-8 and TRBJ1-1; the D is unclear. The germline gives CDR1 SGHVS, CDR2 FQNEAQ. The CDR3 runs to 12 residues. CDR3 loop: CAAFGENTEAFF. CDR3 bases read: TGTGCAGCGTTTGGTGAGAACACTGAA.

In its sample, this clone was seen a few times. Read sequence stops 3 residues before the CDR3 end, and the germline J gene provides the missing end. The chain links TRBV19 to TRBJ1-3; possibly TRBD1 for D (5 bases). CDR1 is LNHDA and CDR2 is SQIVND in the germline V gene (reference sequence). V was trimmed by 7 bases and J by 0 bases, leaving 10 bases between them. This CDR3 region has 14 residues. The CDR3 sequence: CASKRGSSGNTIYF. CDR3 DNA (partial): TGTGCCAGTAAAAGGGGATCCTCTGGAAACACC.

On this clone: The sequence runs out 3 residues before the end of the CDR3; the remainder is reconstructed from the germline J gene. The genes are TRBV6-1 and TRBJ1-2; D not certain. The CDR3 sequence is 15 residues long. Germline V CDR1 and CDR2: MNHNS, SASEGT. The DNA read from the CDR3 is TGTGCCAGCAGTGAAGGACTAGCGGGCTCCTACGAC. This encodes CASSEGLAGSYD. The full CDR3 reads CASSEGLAGSYDYTF.

Notes on this clone: The CDR3 is cut off 3 residues early in the read; its end comes from the germline J gene. This chain links TRBV2 with TRBJ2-1; D remains ambiguous. The CDR3 is 11 residues long. The V gene lost 2 bases and the J gene lost 6 bases, with 2 bases spanning the gap. Per the germline V gene, CDR1 is SNHLY and CDR2 is FYNNEI. The part of the CDR3 DNA that was read is TGTGCCAGCAGTGAACGCAATGAG. Protein product: CASSERNE. The CDR3 reads in full as CASSERNEQFF.

Ten or more counts support this clone. Read coverage stops 3 residues before the CDR3 terminus; the germline J gene supplies the remainder. The V call is TRBV6-2 or TRBV6-3, the J call TRBJ1-5, with a possible D match to TRBD1 (5 bases). The germline V and J ends were trimmed by 0 bases and 5 bases, with 14 bases remaining between them. CDR3 size: 16 residues. CDR1 is MNHEY and CDR2 is SVGEGT in the germline V gene. The CDR3 region is CASSYSGQGWHQPQHF. Partial CDR3 DNA: TGTGCCAGCAGTTACTCAGGGCAGGGTTGGCATCAGCCC.

This clone was counted at least ten times. The read is 3 residues too short to cover the CDR3 end, so that end is filled in from the germline J gene. V and J are TRBV7-7 and TRBJ2-3, with D possibly being TRBD2 (6 bases). V dropped 5 bases and J dropped 0 bases, with 15 bases sitting between them. Germline CDR1 is SSHAT and CDR2 is FNYEAQ (reference sequence). This CDR3 contains 16 residues. CDR3: CASSKLGGSSTDTQYF. The part of the CDR3 DNA that was read is TGTGCCAGCAGCAAACTGGGGGGAAGTAGCACAGATACG.

This clone showed up many times. Sequencing ends 3 residues short of the CDR3 end; the germline J gene provides the rest. The rearrangement joins TRBV27 to TRBJ1-1, with a weak D call TRBD1 (5 bases). The CDR3 is 18 residues long. V was clipped by 8 bases and J by 1 base, with 26 bases between them. From germline, CDR1 is MNHEY and CDR2 SMNVEV (reference sequence). This CDR3 reads CASPKGWVMGQANTEAFF. The CDR3 bases that were read are TGTGCCAGCCCAAAGGGGTGGGTAATGGGGCAGGCGAACACTGAA.

Regarding this clone: The CDR3 end lies 3 residues beyond the end of the read and is filled in from the germline J gene. The chain links TRBV6-2 or TRBV6-3 to TRBJ2-1; 10 positions agree with TRBD1. V gave up 5 bases and J gave up 6 bases; unmatched junction bases: 10. CDR1 is MNHEY and CDR2 is SVGEGT in the germline V gene. There are 16 residues in the CDR3. CDR3 residues: CASSKWTGGTSNEQFF. The sequenced CDR3 bases are TGTGCCAGCAGTAAGTGGACAGGGGGGACGAGCAATGAG.

This clone was seen ten or more times. Read sequence stops 3 residues before the CDR3 end, and the germline J gene provides the missing end. V usage is TRBV18 and J usage is TRBJ2-2; 8 bases are a match to TRBD1. Germline CDR1 is KGHSH and CDR2 is LQKENI. The J segment lost 6 bases and the V segment lost 4 bases, leaving 7 bases of the junction unmatched. The CDR3 consists of 15 residues. CDR3 residues: CASSQDRVIAGELFF. Partial CDR3 DNA: TGTGCCAGCTCACAGGACAGGGTAATCGCCGGGGAG.

This clone was recorded many times. With the read ending 3 residues before the CDR3 end, the germline J gene is used to fill in that end. The rearrangement joins TRBV19 to TRBJ2-1; 15 bases are shared with TRBD2. Germline assignment: CDR1 LNHDA and CDR2 SQIVND (reference sequence). V gave up 6 bases and J gave up 2 bases; unmatched junction bases: 8. The CDR3 runs 18 residues. The part of the CDR3 DNA that was read is TGTGCCAGTAGCCCCCGGACTAGCGGGGGGGCCGCCTACAATGAG. Translated: CASSPRTSGGAAYNE. The full-length CDR3 reads as CASSPRTSGGAAYNEQFF.

This clone was counted at least ten times. The CDR3 is cut off 3 residues early in the read; its end comes from the germline J gene. The chain is built from TRBV28 and TRBJ2-7; D could derive from TRBD1 or TRBD2 (5 bases each). CDR1 MDHEN and CDR2 SYDVKM come from the germline V gene. This CDR3 has 15 amino acids. V shed 3 bases and J shed 6 bases, with 18 bases lying between them. This chain's CDR3 is CASSFEWGRGGEQYF. The covered CDR3 bases are TGTGCCAGCAGTTTCGAATGGGGCAGAGGAGGCGAG. Combining the CDR3 with reference TRBV28 and TRBJ2-7 gives the whole variable domain DVKVTQSSRYLVKRTGEKVFLECVQDMDHENMFWYRQDPGLGLRLIYFSYDVKMKEKGDIPEGYSVSREKKERFSLILESASTNQTSMYLCASSFEWGRGGEQYFGPGTRLTVT.

This clone was seen ten or more times. Read data end 3 residues before the CDR3 end; the end is taken from the germline J gene. The rearrangement links TRBV6-1 to TRBJ1-3; D is possibly TRBD1 (5 bases). The germline CDR1 and CDR2 sequences are MNHNS and SASEGT. Between the trimmed V and J ends, which lost 4 bases and 0 bases, there was a span of 10 bases. The CDR3 runs 15 residues. The CDR3 loop reads CASSGQTLSGNTIYF. The sequenced CDR3 bases are TGTGCCAGCAGTGGACAGACTCTCTCTGGAAACACC.

This clone came up many times. Read data end 3 residues before the CDR3 end; the end is taken from the germline J gene. The V and J genes are TRBV7-3 and TRBJ2-3; 9 nucleotides match TRBD1. With 5 bases clipped from V and 5 bases from J, the junction kept 5 bases outside the gene matches. The CDR3 extends over 14 amino acids. CDR1 SGHTA and CDR2 FQGTGA come from the germline V gene. Here the CDR3 reads CASSGDRELDTQYF. The sequenced part of the CDR3 DNA is TGTGCCAGCAGCGGGGACAGGGAGTTAGATACG.

This clone was seen ten or more times. The read comes to an end 3 residues before the CDR3 does, leaving the germline J gene to fill in the end. The chain combines TRBV7-3 with TRBJ2-1; D assignment may be TRBD1 or TRBD2 (5 bases each). Germline values: CDR1 SGHTA, CDR2 FQGTGA. Trimming shortened V by 5 bases and J by 9 bases, and 26 bases separated the two germline ends. This CDR3 contains 17 residues. The DNA read from the CDR3 is TGTGCCAGCAGCGTAGGGGAGTGGTCGGCTAGTACCAGTGAG. This encodes CASSVGEWSASTSE. The entire CDR3 protein is CASSVGEWSASTSEQFF. The variable domain in full, completed from reference TRBV7-3 and TRBJ2-1, reads GAGVSQTPSNKVTEKGKYVELRCDPISGHTALYWYRQSLGQGPEFLIYFQGTGAADDSGLPNDRFFAVRPEGSVSTLKIQRTERGDSAVYLCASSVGEWSASTSEQFFGPGTRLTVL.

This clone was counted many times. The sequenced fragment ends 3 residues before the CDR3 boundary, so the rest is inferred from the germline J gene. The rearrangement links TRBV19 to TRBJ2-7; 10 nucleotides line up with TRBD1. The CDR3 is 16 residues long. V trimming: 7 bases; J trimming: 5 bases; junction bases outside the gene matches: 14. Germline CDR1 and CDR2: LNHDA and SQIVND (reference sequence). The sequenced CDR3 bases are TGTGCCAGTACCCCCCCCCGTGGGACAGGGGCCCACGAG. It specifies CASTPPRGTGAHE. The entire CDR3 sequence reads CASTPPRGTGAHEQYF. Based on the CDR3 plus reference TRBV19 and TRBJ2-7, the full variable domain is DGGITQSPKYLFRKEGQNVTLSCEQNLNHDAMYWYRQDPGQGLRLIYYSQIVNDFQKGDIAEGYSVSREKKESFPLTVTSAQKNPTAFYLCASTPPRGTGAHEQYFGPGTRLTVT.

This clone was seen repeatedly, ten times or more. Read data end 3 residues before the CDR3 end; the end is taken from the germline J gene. The chain is built from TRBV5-8 and TRBJ1-5, with D tentatively TRBD1 (6 bases). CDR3 size: 15 residues. Trimming shortened V by 4 bases and J by 0 bases, and 11 bases separated the two germline ends. Germline CDR1 is SGHTS and CDR2 is YDEGEE. The CDR3 bases that were read are TGTGCCAGCAGCCCGCAGGGGTATAGCAATCAGCCC. It translates to CASSPQGYSNQP. The CDR3 in full is CASSPQGYSNQPQHF.